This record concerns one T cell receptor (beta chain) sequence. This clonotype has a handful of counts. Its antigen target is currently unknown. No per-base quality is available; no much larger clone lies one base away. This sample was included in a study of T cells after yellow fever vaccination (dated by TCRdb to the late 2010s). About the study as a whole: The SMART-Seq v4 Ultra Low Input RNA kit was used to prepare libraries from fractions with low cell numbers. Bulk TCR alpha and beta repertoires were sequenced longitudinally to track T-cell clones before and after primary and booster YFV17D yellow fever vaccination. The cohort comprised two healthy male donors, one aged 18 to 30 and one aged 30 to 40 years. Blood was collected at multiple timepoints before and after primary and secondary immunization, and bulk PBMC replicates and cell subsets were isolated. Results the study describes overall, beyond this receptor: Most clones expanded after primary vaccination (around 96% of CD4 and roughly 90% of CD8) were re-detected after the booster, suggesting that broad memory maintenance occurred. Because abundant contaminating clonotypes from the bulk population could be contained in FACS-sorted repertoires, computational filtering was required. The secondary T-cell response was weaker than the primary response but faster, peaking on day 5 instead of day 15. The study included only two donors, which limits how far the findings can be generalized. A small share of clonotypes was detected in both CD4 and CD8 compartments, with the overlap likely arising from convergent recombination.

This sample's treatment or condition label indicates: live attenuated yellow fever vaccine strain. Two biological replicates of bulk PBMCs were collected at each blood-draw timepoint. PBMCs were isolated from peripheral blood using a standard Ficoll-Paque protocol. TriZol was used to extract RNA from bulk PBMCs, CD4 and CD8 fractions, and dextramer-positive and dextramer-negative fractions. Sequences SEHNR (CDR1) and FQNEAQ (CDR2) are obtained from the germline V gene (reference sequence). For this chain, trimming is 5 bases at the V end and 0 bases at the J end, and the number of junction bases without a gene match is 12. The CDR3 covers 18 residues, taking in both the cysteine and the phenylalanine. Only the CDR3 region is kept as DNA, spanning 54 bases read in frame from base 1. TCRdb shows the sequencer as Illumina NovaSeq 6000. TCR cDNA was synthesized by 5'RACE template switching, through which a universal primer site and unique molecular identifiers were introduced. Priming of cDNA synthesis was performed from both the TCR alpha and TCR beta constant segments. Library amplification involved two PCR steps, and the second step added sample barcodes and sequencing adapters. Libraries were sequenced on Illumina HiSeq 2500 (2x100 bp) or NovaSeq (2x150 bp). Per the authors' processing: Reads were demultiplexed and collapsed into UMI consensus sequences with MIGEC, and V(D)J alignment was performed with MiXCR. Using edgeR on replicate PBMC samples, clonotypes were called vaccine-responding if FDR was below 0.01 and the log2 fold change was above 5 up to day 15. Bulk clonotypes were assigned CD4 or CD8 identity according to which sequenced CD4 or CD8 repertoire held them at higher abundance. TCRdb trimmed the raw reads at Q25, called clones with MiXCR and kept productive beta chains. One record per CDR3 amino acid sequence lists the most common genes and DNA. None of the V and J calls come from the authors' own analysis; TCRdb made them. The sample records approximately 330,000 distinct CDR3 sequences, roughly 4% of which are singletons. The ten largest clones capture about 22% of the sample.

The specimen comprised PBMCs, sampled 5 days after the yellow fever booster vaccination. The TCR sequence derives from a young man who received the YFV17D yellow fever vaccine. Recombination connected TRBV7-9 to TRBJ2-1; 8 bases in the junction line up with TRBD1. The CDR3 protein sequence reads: CASSETRTGRNSYNEQFF. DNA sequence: TGTGCCAGCAGCGAAACCCGGACAGGGAGGAACTCCTACAATGAGCAGTTCTTC.